Detailed here is one T cell receptor beta chain. Germline CDR1 and CDR2: MNHEY and SMNVEV (reference sequence). There are 14 residues in the CDR3. V gave up 5 bases and J gave up 4 bases, with 14 bases separating them. The data stem from a study of blood T cell repertoires in COVID-19. Study overall: Sites in the United States, Italy and Spain provided acute and convalescent COVID-19 samples. T cells, B-cell-depleted T cells, or PBMCs provided the cDNA or gDNA that served as material.

In the original workflow: Scientists estimated how many nucleated cells there were by amplifying reference gene primers. Sequenced by immunoSEQ multiplex PCR; TCRdb stores in-frame clones only, minus some. The V and J calls and the clone size are those of that table, but D and trimming were determined from the DNA. The sample gives under 300,000 clones, 89% of which show up once; 0.9% to 1% is in the top ten. The chain is built from TRBV27 and TRBJ1-2; D possibly corresponds to TRBD1 (5 bases). This receptor was obtained from a woman in her thirties or forties who had recovered from COVID-19. Source material: peripheral blood. This chain's CDR3 is CASSPSQASYGYTF. The CDR3 DNA follows: TGTGCCAGCAGTCCCTCACAGGCTAGCTATGGCTACACCTTC.